The clone carrying this T cell receptor beta chain was seen only a few times. Its antigen remains unidentified. This sample is part of a study of T-cell memory formation after mild COVID-19. Study-level background: TCR clusters were largely donor specific.

Germline CDR1 is SSHAT and CDR2 is FNYEAQ (reference sequence). Trimming shortened V by 1 base and J by 3 bases, and 9 bases separated the two germline ends. There are 14 residues in the CDR3. Whole-study findings and limits: Later expanders leaned CD4+, whereas clones that contracted between day 15 and 85 were balanced CD4/CD8. Contracting CD4+ clones lay largely in CM and EM, with CD8+ ones residing in EMRA.

UMIs and sample barcodes were carried by the TCR alpha and TCR beta cDNA libraries that 5'RACE produced using constant-segment primers. TCRdb itself ran the 5' RACE reads through MiXCR, one entry per CDR3 protein. The sample holds about 560,000 distinct CDR3 sequences, about 20% seen once. The sequence derives from an adult woman who had mild COVID-19 (a few samples of this study predate the infection). Cell type and time point are not known. The chain links TRBV7-7 to TRBJ2-5; tentatively, D is TRBD1 (5 bases). The sample consisted of PBMCs or a T cell subset sorted from them (not recorded which). Written as DNA, the CDR3 is TGTGCCAGCAGCTTAGTGGGCAGGGAAGAGACCCAGTACTTC. Its protein is CASSLVGREETQYF.